A selection of T cell receptor beta chains follows, all from one sample in a study of blood T cell repertoires in COVID-19. The data were produced by immunoSEQ multiplex PCR, yet TCRdb's version contains in-frame clones alone and is incomplete. The data show more than 95,000 clones, about 86% seen once. Sequencing input: peripheral blood. All receptors come from an elderly man with acute or convalescent COVID-19. Each CDR3 is given with its conserved first and last residue. Each record gives: J gene, V gene, clone size, D gene, CDR3 protein, CDR3 DNA. A D gene is named only where the DNA matches it firmly. Not every row has a clone size; where given, it reads once, few, many or a size class.

J gene: TRBJ2-1; V gene: TRBV7-6; clone size: .; D gene: TRBD2; CDR3 protein: CASSLEVRTSVDNEQFF; CDR3 DNA: TGTGCCAGCAGCTTAGAAGTGCGGACTAGCGTTGACAATGAGCAGTTCTTC
J gene: TRBJ1-2; V gene: TRBV5-8; clone size: .; D gene: TRBD1; CDR3 protein: CASSPGQGVNYGYTF; CDR3 DNA: TGTGCCAGCAGCCCGGGACAGGGGGTTAACTATGGCTACACCTTC
J gene: TRBJ2-2; V gene: TRBV28; clone size: .; D gene: .; CDR3 protein: CATVRQDTGELFF; CDR3 DNA: TGTGCCACCGTACGACAGGACACCGGGGAGCTGTTTTTT
J gene: TRBJ1-4; V gene: TRBV2; clone size: .; D gene: TRBD1; CDR3 protein: CASSGDRGTLGGLFF; CDR3 DNA: TGTGCCAGCAGTGGGGACAGGGGTACCCTCGGAGGACTGTTTTTT
J gene: TRBJ2-1; V gene: TRBV5-1; clone size: few; D gene: TRBD1; CDR3 protein: CASSLVSGQGGNEQFF; CDR3 DNA: TGCGCCAGCAGCTTGGTTTCGGGACAGGGTGGCAATGAGCAGTTCTTC
J gene: TRBJ1-1; V gene: TRBV18; clone size: few; D gene: .; CDR3 protein: CASSPFEGEAQAFF; CDR3 DNA: TGTGCCAGCTCACCATTTGAAGGGGAGGCCCAAGCTTTCTTT
J gene: TRBJ2-7; V gene: TRBV29-1; clone size: .; D gene: TRBD1; CDR3 protein: CSVVFGTGREQYF; CDR3 DNA: TGCAGCGTTGTGTTCGGGACAGGGCGGGAGCAGTACTTC
J gene: TRBJ1-2; V gene: TRBV28; clone size: .; D gene: TRBD1; CDR3 protein: CASSTDRGGNYGYTF; CDR3 DNA: TGTGCCAGCAGTACGGACAGGGGGGGTAACTATGGCTACACCTTC
J gene: TRBJ1-1; V gene: TRBV6-5; clone size: .; D gene: TRBD1; CDR3 protein: CASSSPTGGSAEAFF; CDR3 DNA: TGTGCCAGCAGTTCCCCGACAGGGGGCTCGGCTGAAGCTTTCTTT
J gene: TRBJ1-1; V gene: TRBV5-4; clone size: .; D gene: .; CDR3 protein: CASSFIGGNTEAFF; CDR3 DNA: TGTGCCAGCAGCTTCATCGGGGGGAACACTGAAGCTTTCTTT
J gene: TRBJ2-7; V gene: TRBV19; clone size: .; D gene: .; CDR3 protein: CASSITGQTYEQYF; CDR3 DNA: TGTGCCAGTAGTATAACCGGACAAACCTACGAGCAGTACTTC
J gene: TRBJ2-3; V gene: TRBV30; clone size: .; D gene: TRBD1; CDR3 protein: CAWNGQGIDTQYF; CDR3 DNA: TGTGCCTGGAATGGACAGGGGATAGATACGCAGTATTTT
J gene: TRBJ1-3; V gene: TRBV18; clone size: .; D gene: .; CDR3 protein: CASSIRQAGDGNTIYF; CDR3 DNA: TGTGCCAGCTCAATACGACAGGCCGGGGATGGAAACACCATATATTTT
J gene: TRBJ1-2; V gene: TRBV28; clone size: .; D gene: .; CDR3 protein: CASSVGQNVGIVYGYTF; CDR3 DNA: TGTGCCAGCAGTGTGGGACAAAATGTAGGAATCGTCTATGGCTACACCTTC
J gene: TRBJ1-1; V gene: TRBV7-3; clone size: .; D gene: .; CDR3 protein: CASSLTAGALRTEAFF; CDR3 DNA: TGTGCCAGCAGCTTAACGGCGGGGGCCCTAAGGACTGAAGCTTTCTTT
J gene: TRBJ2-5; V gene: TRBV2; clone size: few; D gene: TRBD1; CDR3 protein: CASTDVFGQAFQETQYF; CDR3 DNA: TGTGCCAGCACCGATGTTTTCGGACAGGCTTTCCAAGAGACCCAGTACTTC
J gene: TRBJ2-7; V gene: TRBV5-1; clone size: .; D gene: .; CDR3 protein: CASSLEAALDEQYF; CDR3 DNA: TGCGCCAGCAGCTTGGAAGCGGCCCTTGACGAGCAGTACTTC
J gene: TRBJ1-5; V gene: TRBV6-5; clone size: few; D gene: .; CDR3 protein: CASTWDNNQPQHF; CDR3 DNA: TGTGCCAGCACTTGGGACAACAATCAGCCCCAGCATTTT
J gene: TRBJ1-2; V gene: TRBV9; clone size: .; D gene: TRBD1; CDR3 protein: CASVITGGEGYTF; CDR3 DNA: TGTGCCAGCGTTATTACAGGGGGCGAGGGCTACACCTTC
J gene: TRBJ1-1; V gene: TRBV9; clone size: .; D gene: .; CDR3 protein: CASSATLGQNEAFF; CDR3 DNA: TGTGCCAGCAGCGCTACTCTCGGACAGAATGAAGCTTTCTTT
J gene: TRBJ2-1; V gene: TRBV28; clone size: .; D gene: .; CDR3 protein: CASIDSGRSYNEQFF; CDR3 DNA: TGTGCCAGCATCGACAGTGGGCGGTCCTACAATGAGCAGTTCTTC
J gene: TRBJ1-2; V gene: TRBV12-3/TRBV12-4; clone size: .; D gene: .; CDR3 protein: CASSSQSDYGYTF; CDR3 DNA: TGTGCCAGCAGCTCACAGTCCGACTATGGCTACACCTTC
J gene: TRBJ2-1; V gene: TRBV29-1; clone size: .; D gene: TRBD2; CDR3 protein: CSVEGAGVEDEQFF; CDR3 DNA: TGCAGCGTTGAAGGCGCGGGAGTGGAGGATGAGCAGTTCTTC